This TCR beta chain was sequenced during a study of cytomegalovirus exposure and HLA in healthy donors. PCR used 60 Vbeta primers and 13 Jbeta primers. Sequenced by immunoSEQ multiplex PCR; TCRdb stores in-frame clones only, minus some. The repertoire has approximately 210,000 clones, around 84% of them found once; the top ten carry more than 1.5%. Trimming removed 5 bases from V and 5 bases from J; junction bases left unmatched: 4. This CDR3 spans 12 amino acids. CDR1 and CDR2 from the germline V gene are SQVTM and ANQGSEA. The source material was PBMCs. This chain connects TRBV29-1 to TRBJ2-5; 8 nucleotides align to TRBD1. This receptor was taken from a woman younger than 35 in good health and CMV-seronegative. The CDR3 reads CSVTGGKETQYF. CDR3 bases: TGCAGCGTTACAGGGGGGAAGGAGACCCAGTACTTC. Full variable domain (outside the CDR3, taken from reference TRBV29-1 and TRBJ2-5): SAVISQKPSRDICQRGTSLTIQCQVDSQVTMMFWYRQQPGQSLTLIATANQGSEATYESGFVIDKFPISRPNLTFSTLTVSNMSPEDSSIYLCSVTGGKETQYFGPGTRLLVL.